The 19 T cell receptor beta chains below all came from one sample that was sequenced in a study of blood T cell repertoires in COVID-19. Repertoires were generated with immunoSEQ multiplex PCR, while TCRdb's copy carries only in-frame clones and drops some. The sample has fewer than 250,000 clones; more than 75% are singletons. The material sequenced was PBMCs or T cells enriched from blood (not recorded which). The receptors were sampled from a woman aged 45-60 years with acute COVID-19.

In its sample, this clone was seen a few times. The CDR3 DNA sequence: TGTGCCAGCAGCCCAATGGCGGCCGGCAATCAGCCCCAGCATTTT. Residues: CASSPMAAGNQPQHF. The genes are TRBV27 and TRBJ1-5; unclear D gene. The CDR3 is made up of 15 amino acids. Deletions cut 6 bases from V and 2 bases from J, with 14 bases between. The germline V gene has CDR1 MNHEY and CDR2 SMNVEV (reference sequence).

The V and J genes are TRBV2 and TRBJ2-5; 7 bases line up with TRBD2. Trimming took 8 bases from V and 5 from J; bases not matched to a gene: 8. CDR1 is SNHLY and CDR2 is FYNNEI in the germline V gene. The CDR3 contains 13 residues. For the CDR3, the DNA is TGTGCCAGCGGGCGGGGGATAGGGGAGACCCAGTACTTC. Translating it yields CASGRGIGETQYF.

The V gene is TRBV7-2, the J gene TRBJ1-2; TRBD1 matches 10 bases. Germline V gene sequence: CDR1 SGHTA, CDR2 FQGNSA. Trimming at V came to 5 bases and at J to 9 bases, leaving 9 bases not matched to a gene. The CDR3 is 14 amino acids. The CDR3 region is CASSRDRGGSRYTF. The CDR3 coding sequence is TGTGCCAGCAGCCGGGACAGGGGAGGCTCGCGCTACACCTTC. The full variable domain, its missing parts supplied by reference TRBV7-2 and TRBJ1-2, is GAGVSQSPSNKVTEKGKDVELRCDPISGHTALYWYRQSLGQGLEFLIYFQGNSAPDKSGLPSDRFSAERTGGSVSTLTIQRTQQEDSAVYLCASSRDRGGSRYTFGSGTRLTVV.

This sequence joins TRBV7-9 and TRBJ2-7, with 9 nucleotides matching TRBD1. The V and J ends lost 4 bases and 7 bases, in that order; junction bases with no gene match: 5. The CDR3 consists of 13 residues. Germline V gene lookup returns CDR1 SEHNR and CDR2 FQNEAQ (reference sequence). CDR3 sequence (DNA): TGTGCCAGCAGCTCGACAGGGGGGAGTGAGCAGTACGTC. Translated, it gives CASSSTGGSEQYV.

CDR3: CASSEDRGGLRPQHF. The CDR3 nucleotides read TGTGCCAGCAGTGAGGACAGGGGAGGGCTGAGGCCCCAGCATTTT. This rearrangement joins TRBV2 to TRBJ1-5, with TRBD1 matching 9 bases. V was pared by 3 bases and J by 9 bases, with 9 bases of the junction left unmatched. From germline, CDR1 is SNHLY and CDR2 FYNNEI. CDR3 length: 15 residues.

The CDR3, as DNA: TGTGCCAGCAGTACCCATGGACAGGGTGTCAGTGAAGCTTTCTTT. This sequence encodes CASSTHGQGVSEAFF. This chain links TRBV28 with TRBJ1-1; 8 bases match TRBD1. With V trimmed by 5 bases and J by 7 bases, 12 bases remained unmatched. This CDR3 region has 15 residues. Germline V gene data show CDR1 as MDHEN and CDR2 as SYDVKM.

The chain joins TRBV6-5 to TRBJ1-1; D call uncertain. Germline CDR1 is MNHEY and CDR2 is SVGAGI. The CDR3 has 14 residues. V was pared by 0 bases and J by 5 bases, with 10 bases between. The CDR3 spells CASSYSGRVTEAFF. The CDR3 nucleotides are TGTGCCAGCAGTTACTCGGGGAGGGTGACTGAAGCTTTCTTT.

This clone was counted a few times. V gene TRBV7-9 combines with J gene TRBJ1-5; D uncertain. Trimming took 8 bases from V and 2 from J, leaving 7 bases between them. CDR1 SEHNR and CDR2 FQNEAQ come from the germline V gene (reference sequence). This CDR3 contains 12 residues. The CDR3 sequence: CASGLGNQPQHF. The CDR3 DNA reads TGTGCCAGCGGACTAGGCAATCAGCCCCAGCATTTT.

V is TRBV6-5 and J is TRBJ1-1, with D possibly TRBD1 on 5 matching bases. Germline V lookup: CDR1 MNHEY, CDR2 SVGAGI. This CDR3 spans 13 amino acids. Trimming took off 2 bases at V and 7 bases at J, with 11 bases between the two ends. The DNA for the CDR3 is TGTGCCAGCAGTTACGGGGCAGGGTATGAAGCTTTCTTT. Its protein is CASSYGAGYEAFF.

The CDR3 bases are TGCGCCAGCAGCGGGGACAGGGGGCAAGCGGGTGAAGCTTTCTTT. This translates into CASSGDRGQAGEAFF. The chain couples TRBV5-1 to TRBJ1-1; TRBD1 matches 12 bases. The germline V gene encodes CDR1 SGHRS and CDR2 YFSETQ. The length of the CDR3 is 15 residues. V shed 4 bases, J shed 7 bases, and the junction held 8 bases outside the gene matches.

The chain uses TRBV7-2 and TRBJ1-5; D remains ambiguous. V lost 0 bases and J 1 base, leaving 7 bases between the germline ends. There are 15 residues in the CDR3. CDR1 is SGHTA, CDR2 FQGNSA, per germline. CDR3: CASSLARQSNQPQHF. The DNA of the CDR3 is TGTGCCAGCAGCTTAGCGAGGCAGAGCAATCAGCCCCAGCATTTT.

The V and J genes are TRBV7-7 and TRBJ2-2, with 8 nucleotides matching TRBD1. Trimming took 3 bases from V and 1 from J; bases not matched to a gene: 7. From germline, CDR1 is SSHAT and CDR2 FNYEAQ (reference sequence). CDR3 length: 17 residues. The CDR3 region is CASSLKPGQENTGELFF. The CDR3 nucleotides are TGTGCCAGCAGCTTGAAGCCGGGACAGGAGAACACCGGGGAGCTGTTTTTT.

CDR3 nucleotides: TGTGCCAGCAGTTACGAGGGGACTAATCAGCCCCAGCATTTT. Residues: CASSYEGTNQPQHF. The chain employs TRBV6-6 and TRBJ1-5, with D possibly matching TRBD1 (5 bases). This CDR3 region has 14 residues. Germline V CDR1 and CDR2: MNHNY, SVGAGI (reference sequence). V gave up 2 bases and J gave up 4 bases, with 9 bases separating them.

The J gene is TRBJ1-1, the V gene TRBV12-3 or TRBV12-4, with unresolved D. The CDR3 is 13 amino acids. V lost 8 bases to trimming and J lost 1 base, with 11 bases between them. The CDR3 protein is CASGRLSNTEAFF. The CDR3 bases are TGTGCCAGCGGGAGGCTTTCGAACACTGAAGCTTTCTTT.

This chain connects TRBV16 to TRBJ2-5, with D possibly TRBD2 on 6 matching bases. V gave up 2 bases and J gave up 5 bases, with 12 bases separating them. Germline lookup yields CDR1 KGHSY and CDR2 FQNENV. The CDR3 is 14 amino acids. The DNA of the CDR3 is TGTGCCAGCAGCCAAGGGCAGGGAGGCGAGACCCAGTACTTC. Translated, it gives CASSQGQGGETQYF.

The chain joins TRBV19 to TRBJ1-2, with D possibly matching TRBD1 (6 bases). V shed 9 bases and J shed 7 bases, with 15 bases lying between them. CDR3 length: 12 residues. Germline V gives CDR1 LNHDA, CDR2 SQIVND (reference sequence). The CDR3 coding sequence is TGTGCCAGCGAGCAGGGGAGAGCTGGCTACACCTTC. It is translated as CASEQGRAGYTF.

This chain joins TRBV12-3 or TRBV12-4 and TRBJ2-7, with D perhaps TRBD2 (7 bases). Trimming took 11 bases from V and 4 from J, leaving 18 bases between them. CDR3 length equals 13 residues. The DNA of the CDR3 is TGTGCCGGATTTTGGGGGGGCTCTTACGAGCAGTACGTC. It yields the protein CAGFWGGSYEQYV.

J is TRBJ1-6 and V is TRBV14; D ambiguous. The CDR3 contains 13 residues. Germline CDR1 is SGHDN and CDR2 is FVKESK. Trimming cost V 0 bases and J 10 bases, with 7 bases left between them. As DNA, the CDR3 is TGTGCCAGCAGCCAAGAGAGGGAATCACCCCTCCACTTT. Translated: CASSQERESPLHF. The variable domain in full, with the rest retrieved from reference TRBV14 and TRBJ1-6, is EAGVTQFPSHSVIEKGQTVTLRCDPISGHDNLYWYRRVMGKEIKFLLHFVKESKQDESGMPNNRFLAERTGGTYSTLKVQPAELEDSGVYFCASSQERESPLHFGNGTRLTVT.

The chain combines TRBV21-1 with TRBJ1-2; the table calls TRBD1, which could not be checked here. TRBV21-1 is tagged as a pseudogene. This CDR3 is 12 amino acids long. Written as DNA, the CDR3 is TGTGCCAGCATCCATGGACAGTATGGCTACACCTTC. Its translation is CASIHGQYGYTF.